The 9 T cell receptor beta chains in this list originate from one sample, sequenced in a study of shared clonotypes between healthy human individuals (dated by TCRdb to the early 2020s). Library preparation was by the immunoSEQ multiplex PCR assay. TCRdb re-hosts the immuneACCESS table, in-frame sequences only. Its copies lack some clones; in the studies checked, an unresolved V gene accounts for under half of them, and the cause for the rest is not known. The sample table contains 600,000 to 800,000 clones; only one count was recorded for approximately 77% of them. The ten largest clones capture more than 1.5% of the sample. Sequenced: memory CD4+ T cells sorted from blood. The cell subset or site label, read with the paper, signifies: CD45RA-negative fraction. Receptor source: a woman in her twenties or thirties in good health.

V usage is TRBV5-4 and J usage is TRBJ2-7; a weak D match, TRBD2 (6 bases). Germline V gene sequence: CDR1 SGHNT, CDR2 YYREEE (reference sequence). This CDR3 is 13 amino acids long. The V and J ends lost 4 bases and 7 bases respectively, with 15 bases between them. The CDR3 loop is CASSPTSRGEQYF. CDR3 coding DNA: TGTGCCAGCAGCCCTACCTCCCGGGGGGAGCAGTACTTC.

This clone was seen ten or more times. The rearrangement links TRBV29-1 to TRBJ2-1; TRBD2 aligns across 10 bases. Germline V lookup: CDR1 SQVTM, CDR2 ANQGSEA. The CDR3 runs to 17 residues. After removal of 4 bases from V and 0 bases from J, the junction contained 9 bases not matched to a gene. Written as DNA, the CDR3 is TGCAGCGTTGCCGGGACTAGCGATCAGAGCTCCTACAATGAGCAGTTCTTC. Translated: CSVAGTSDQSSYNEQFF.

The rearrangement uses TRBV7-6 and TRBJ2-7, with no clear D. The V gene's germline CDR1 is SGHVS and CDR2 FNYEAQ. This CDR3 spans 12 amino acids. Trimming took off 3 bases at V and 6 bases at J, with 9 bases between the two ends. In DNA, the CDR3 is TGTGCCAGCAGCTTCGGATCTGGCGAGCAGTACTTC. It translates to CASSFGSGEQYF. The variable domain in full, completed from reference TRBV7-6 and TRBJ2-7, reads GAGVSQSPRYKVTKRGQDVALRCDPISGHVSLYWYRQALGQGPEFLTYFNYEAQQDKSGLPNDRFSAERPEGSISTLTIQRTEQRDSAMYRCASSFGSGEQYFGPGTRLTVT.

The V gene is TRBV9, the J gene TRBJ2-7; 9 nucleotides match TRBD2. Looked up from germline, CDR1 is SGDLS and CDR2 is YYNGEE. The ends lost 0 bases at V and 0 bases at J; junction bases unmatched: 13. The CDR3 loop spans 19 amino acids. The CDR3 spells CASSVDRGSGSMGSYEQYF. The CDR3 region has the DNA TGTGCCAGCAGCGTAGACCGGGGTAGCGGGAGTATGGGCTCCTACGAGCAGTACTTC.

This clone has only a few counts. The genes are TRBV19 and TRBJ1-5; 10 positions agree with TRBD1. CDR1 and CDR2 (germline): LNHDA, SQIVND (reference sequence). V lost 6 bases and J lost 5; bases outside the gene matches: 7. The CDR3 contains 15 residues. The CDR3 region is CASSPTGGADQPQHF. The CDR3 DNA is TGTGCCAGTAGCCCGACAGGGGGCGCGGATCAGCCCCAGCATTTT. Using reference TRBV19 and TRBJ1-5 for the parts outside the CDR3, the full variable domain is DGGITQSPKYLFRKEGQNVTLSCEQNLNHDAMYWYRQDPGQGLRLIYYSQIVNDFQKGDIAEGYSVSREKKESFPLTVTSAQKNPTAFYLCASSPTGGADQPQHFGDGTRLSIL.

The chain uses TRBV19 and TRBJ2-7; 9 positions match TRBD2. Germline V gene data show CDR1 as LNHDA and CDR2 as SQIVND (reference sequence). Trimming at V came to 6 bases and at J to 5 bases, leaving 8 bases not matched to a gene. CDR3 length: 14 amino acids. Here the CDR3 reads CASSRPGLADEQYF. The CDR3 region has the DNA TGTGCCAGTAGCCGACCGGGACTAGCAGACGAGCAGTACTTC.

The chain couples TRBV4-1 to TRBJ2-7, with 10 bases matching TRBD2. The CDR3 has 18 residues. Per germline, CDR1 MGHRA and CDR2 YSYEKL. The V segment lost 0 bases and the J segment 3 bases; nucleotides outside the gene matches: 11. This chain's CDR3 is CASSQEYASGSVYYEQYF. The CDR3 region has the DNA TGCGCCAGCAGCCAAGAGTATGCTAGCGGGAGTGTTTACTACGAGCAGTACTTC.

The chain employs TRBV6-5 and TRBJ2-3, with D tentatively TRBD1 or TRBD2 (6 bases each). The CDR3 covers 15 residues. Germline CDR1 reads MNHEY; CDR2 reads SVGAGI. Trimming removed 6 bases at V and 2 bases at J, with 15 bases between. In nucleotides, the CDR3 is TGTGCCAGCAGCCGGTCGGGGGCCCACACAGATACGCAGTATTTT. Amino acids: CASSRSGAHTDTQYF.

The rearrangement uses TRBV27 and TRBJ1-1, with D uncertain. Germline lookup yields CDR1 MNHEY and CDR2 SMNVEV (reference sequence). The CDR3 is made up of 13 amino acids. V was clipped by 3 bases and J by 5 bases, with 10 bases between them. The CDR3 nucleotides are TGTGCCAGCAGTTTTATCCCCCGGACTGAAGCTTTCTTT. Translation: CASSFIPRTEAFF.